Listed here are 15 T cell receptor beta chains from one sample, sequenced in a study of PD-L1 blockade in urothelial cancer. TCRdb's table, derived via immunoSEQ multiplex PCR, lists solely in-frame clones and lacks some. The data show about 50,000 clones, with about 85% seen just once and 1.5% to 2% held by the top ten. Time point described: peripheral blood 6 weeks after treatment start. This specimen consisted of PBMCs, obtained around atezolizumab (anti-PD-L1) treatment. Source of these receptors: a man over 45 with urothelial cancer.

The chain joins TRBV15 to TRBJ2-7; 11 nucleotides agree with TRBD2. The germline CDR1 and CDR2 sequences are LNHNV and YYDKDF (reference sequence). This CDR3 has 15 residues. The V and J ends lost 1 base and 6 bases, in that order; junction bases with no gene match: 5. CDR3 residues: CATSRGGTSGFEQYF. In DNA form, the CDR3 reads TGTGCCACCAGCAGAGGTGGGACTAGCGGTTTCGAGCAGTACTTC.

The chain uses TRBV5-1 and TRBJ2-3; 8 positions match TRBD2. V lost 4 bases and J lost 5; bases outside the gene matches: 12. Looked up from germline, CDR1 is SGHRS and CDR2 is YFSETQ. The CDR3 runs 16 residues. This CDR3 is CASSPWDGGAGDTQYF. In nucleotides, the CDR3 is TGCGCCAGCAGCCCCTGGGACGGGGGGGCAGGAGATACGCAGTATTTT.

The chain has TRBV5-4 and TRBJ2-5; D possibly corresponds to TRBD1 (5 bases). The CDR3 length is 14 residues. The germline V gene has CDR1 SGHNT and CDR2 YYREEE (reference sequence). Deletions cut 4 bases from V and 2 bases from J, with 12 bases between. The CDR3 sequence: CASSPHQGQETQYF. In nucleotides, the CDR3 is TGTGCCAGCAGCCCCCACCAGGGACAAGAGACCCAGTACTTC.

This rearrangement joins TRBV6-6 to TRBJ1-4; unclear D gene. V dropped 6 bases and J dropped 8 bases, with 4 bases sitting between them. The germline V gene encodes CDR1 MNHNY and CDR2 SVGAGI (reference sequence). CDR3 length equals 10 residues. This CDR3 reads CASSREKLFF. The DNA for the CDR3 is TGTGCCAGCAGCCGGGAAAAACTGTTTTTT.

This clone was detected a few times. The chain carries TRBV6-1 and TRBJ1-5; the D gene is possibly TRBD1 (6 bases). Germline V gene lookup returns CDR1 MNHNS and CDR2 SASEGT. The CDR3 has 14 residues. V was trimmed by 8 bases and J by 3 bases, leaving 14 bases between them. The CDR3 protein is CASQGIQTNQPQHF. The CDR3 region has the DNA TGTGCCAGCCAGGGGATCCAGACCAATCAGCCCCAGCATTTT.

This chain uses TRBV11-2 with TRBJ2-3; no clear D gene. Germline CDR1 and CDR2: SGHAT and FQNNGV. The V gene lost 4 bases and the J gene lost 0 bases, with 8 bases spanning the gap. The CDR3 runs to 14 residues. The CDR3 sequence is CASSSTSSTDTQYF. The CDR3 nucleotides are TGTGCCAGCAGCTCGACATCTAGCACAGATACGCAGTATTTT.

This clone has a single count. The CDR3 here is CASSLGLAGAGELFF. CDR3 in DNA: TGTGCCAGCAGCTTAGGACTAGCGGGGGCCGGGGAGCTGTTTTTT. The chain carries TRBV7-6 and TRBJ2-2, with TRBD2 matching over 12 bases. V lost 1 base and J lost 6; bases outside the gene matches: 0. The CDR3 is 15 amino acids. From germline, CDR1 is SGHVS and CDR2 FNYEAQ.

The CDR3 sequence is CASWDNSYEQYF. CDR3 in DNA: TGCGCCAGCTGGGACAACTCCTACGAGCAGTACTTC. The chain combines TRBV10-2 with TRBJ2-7; possibly TRBD1 for D (6 bases). The CDR3 has 12 amino acids. Trimming cost V 8 bases and J 0 bases, with 8 bases left between them. Germline V gene sequence: CDR1 WSHSY, CDR2 SAAADI.

The chain couples TRBV7-2 to TRBJ2-7; possible D gene TRBD1, 5 bases. Per germline, CDR1 SGHTA and CDR2 FQGNSA. The CDR3 sequence is 15 residues long. The V gene lost 3 bases and the J gene lost 6 bases, with 18 bases spanning the gap. The CDR3, as DNA: TGTGCCAGCAGCTTTGTCAGGGTTCAGGCTGGCGAGCAGTACTTC. This translates into CASSFVRVQAGEQYF.

The rearrangement uses TRBV9 and TRBJ1-1; D is uncertain. The germline CDR1 and CDR2 sequences are SGDLS and YYNGEE. V shed 4 bases and J shed 0 bases, with 4 bases lying between them. This CDR3 spans 12 amino acids. CDR3 in amino acids: CASSLLNTEAFF. CDR3 nucleotides: TGTGCCAGCAGCTTATTGAACACTGAAGCTTTCTTT.

The sample holds a few counts of this clone. This sequence joins TRBV19 and TRBJ1-1, with 7 bases aligning to TRBD1. V was pared by 5 bases and J by 0 bases, with 6 bases of the junction left unmatched. The V gene's germline CDR1 is LNHDA and CDR2 SQIVND (reference sequence). The CDR3 is 15 amino acids. The CDR3 nucleotides are TGTGCCAGTAGTGGGAGAGGGGGCATGAACACTGAAGCTTTCTTT. Translation: CASSGRGGMNTEAFF.

The chain recombines TRBV5-4 with TRBJ2-6; D call uncertain. The CDR3 totals 16 residues. Trimming took 0 bases from V and 0 from J, leaving 7 bases between them. Per the germline V gene, CDR1 is SGHNT and CDR2 is YYREEE (reference sequence). This CDR3 reads CASSLGRLSGANVLTF. CDR3 nucleotides: TGTGCCAGCAGCTTGGGGAGACTCTCTGGGGCCAACGTCCTGACTTTC.

The J gene is TRBJ2-3, the V gene TRBV5-4; the D is unclear. CDR1 SGHNT and CDR2 YYREEE come from the germline V gene (reference sequence). The CDR3 covers 14 residues. The ends were cut back, 7 bases at V and 2 bases at J, with 14 bases in the middle. CDR3: CASPHLQYTDTQYF. The DNA for the CDR3 is TGTGCCAGCCCGCATTTGCAGTACACAGATACGCAGTATTTT. Supplemented by reference TRBV5-4 and TRBJ2-3, the full variable domain reads ETGVTQSPTHLIKTRGQQVTLRCSSQSGHNTVSWYQQALGQGPQFIFQYYREEENGRGNFPPRFSGLQFPNYSSELNVNALELDDSALYLCASPHLQYTDTQYFGPGTRLTVL.

The chain couples TRBV7-2 to TRBJ2-1, with D perhaps matching TRBD2 (5 bases). This CDR3 contains 15 residues. V lost 11 bases and J 4 bases, leaving 21 bases between the germline ends. Looked up from germline, CDR1 is SGHTA and CDR2 is FQGNSA. CDR3 protein: CASRAGSRPYNEQFF. In DNA form, the CDR3 reads TGTGCCTCGAGGGCCGGAAGCAGACCGTACAATGAGCAGTTCTTC.

This chain joins TRBV28 and TRBJ2-7; the D gene is possibly TRBD2 (6 bases). This CDR3 spans 15 amino acids. The V gene lost 6 bases and the J gene lost 6 bases, with 21 bases spanning the gap. The germline CDR1 and CDR2 sequences are MDHEN and SYDVKM. The CDR3 region is CASSPRRGFGGEQYF. CDR3 bases: TGTGCCAGCAGCCCTCGCCGGGGCTTCGGGGGCGAGCAGTACTTC. Using reference TRBV28 and TRBJ2-7 for the parts outside the CDR3, the full variable domain is DVKVTQSSRYLVKRTGEKVFLECVQDMDHENMFWYRQDPGLGLRLIYFSYDVKMKEKGDIPEGYSVSREKKERFSLILESASTNQTSMYLCASSPRRGFGGEQYFGPGTRLTVT.